This TCR beta chain came from a study of blood T cell repertoires in COVID-19. The wider study: T cells, B-cell-depleted T cells, or PBMCs provided the cDNA or gDNA that served as material.

Categorization into cohorts depended on clinical history that participants reported. Symptom resolution, clearance, or two negative PCRs marked donors in Cohort 3 as recovered. In the original analysis: Amplification of reference gene primers was used by the study to estimate nucleated cell counts. Clones were read by immunoSEQ multiplex PCR, and TCRdb kept only the in-frame ones, dropping some. Clonal size and the V and J genes are those of that table, whereas D and trimming came from the DNA. The sample shows under 300,000 clones, roughly 91% of them seen only once. Per germline, CDR1 MNHEY and CDR2 SVGAGI. The CDR3 is 13 residues long. A remark on this clone: An end of the junction differs from the germline gene, which may be a read error.

The material sequenced was PBMCs or T cells enriched from blood (not recorded which). The chain links TRBV6-5 to TRBJ2-5; 7 bases map to TRBD2. The clonotype was recovered from a woman in her sixties who had recovered from COVID-19. The CDR3 sequence: CASRYGGTETQYF. CDR3 DNA: TGTGCCAGCCGTTACGGGGGGACAGAGACCCAGTACTTC.